This T cell receptor beta chain was documented in a study of cytomegalovirus exposure and HLA in healthy donors. The CDR3 sequence is 12 residues long. CDR1 is ENHRY, CDR2 SYGVKD, per germline. V dropped 9 bases and J dropped 5; count of bases not matched to a gene: 5. The assay was immunoSEQ multiplex PCR, and TCRdb's table has in-frame clones only and misses some. This sample yields about 140,000 clones, of which 84% are seen a single time; approximately 1.5% belongs to the top ten. The chain has TRBV10-3 and TRBJ2-5; TRBD2 matches at 8 bases. The sequenced material came from PBMCs. The sequence derives from a woman in her thirties in good health and CMV-seronegative. The CDR3 bases are TGTGCCATAGGAGCGGGGGTGGAGACCCAGTACTTC. It specifies CAIGAGVETQYF.